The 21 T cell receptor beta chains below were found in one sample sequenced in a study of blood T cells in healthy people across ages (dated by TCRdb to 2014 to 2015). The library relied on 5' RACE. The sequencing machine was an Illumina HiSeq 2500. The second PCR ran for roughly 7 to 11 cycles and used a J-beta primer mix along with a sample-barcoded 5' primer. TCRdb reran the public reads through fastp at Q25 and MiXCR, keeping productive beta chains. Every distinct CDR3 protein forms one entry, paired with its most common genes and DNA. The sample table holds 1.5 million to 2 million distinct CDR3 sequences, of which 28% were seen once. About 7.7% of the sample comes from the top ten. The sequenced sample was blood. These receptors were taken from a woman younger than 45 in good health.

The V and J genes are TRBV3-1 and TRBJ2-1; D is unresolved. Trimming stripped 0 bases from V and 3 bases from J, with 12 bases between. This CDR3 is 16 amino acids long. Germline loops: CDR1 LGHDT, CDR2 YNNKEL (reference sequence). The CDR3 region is CASSQEGQAVYNEQFF. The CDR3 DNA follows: TGTGCCAGCAGCCAAGAAGGGCAGGCCGTCTACAATGAGCAGTTCTTC.

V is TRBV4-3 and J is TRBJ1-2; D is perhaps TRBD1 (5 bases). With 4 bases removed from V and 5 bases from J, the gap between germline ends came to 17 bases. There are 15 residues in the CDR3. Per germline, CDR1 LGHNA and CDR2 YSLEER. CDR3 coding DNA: TGCGCCAGCAGCCCAAAGAAATCCGGGGGTTATGGCTACACCTTC. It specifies CASSPKKSGGYGYTF.

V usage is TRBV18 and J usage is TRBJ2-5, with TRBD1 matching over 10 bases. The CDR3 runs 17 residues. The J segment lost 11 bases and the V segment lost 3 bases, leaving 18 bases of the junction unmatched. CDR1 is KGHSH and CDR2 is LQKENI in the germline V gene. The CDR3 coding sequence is TGTGCCAGCTCACCCTTATCGATGGGGACAGGGGACAATGAGCAGTACTTC. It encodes CASSPLSMGTGDNEQYF.

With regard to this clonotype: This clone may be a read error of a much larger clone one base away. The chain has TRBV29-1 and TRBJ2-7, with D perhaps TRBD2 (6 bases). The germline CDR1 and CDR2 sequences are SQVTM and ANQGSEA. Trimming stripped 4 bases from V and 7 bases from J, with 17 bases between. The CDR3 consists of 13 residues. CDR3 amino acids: CSVVRGMNNEQYF. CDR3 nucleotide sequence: TGCAGCGTTGTTCGCGGGATGAACAATGAGCAGTACTTC.

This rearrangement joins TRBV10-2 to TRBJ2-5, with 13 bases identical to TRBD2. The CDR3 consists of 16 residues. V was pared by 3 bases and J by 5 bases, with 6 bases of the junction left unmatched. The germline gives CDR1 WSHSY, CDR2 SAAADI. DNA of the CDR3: TGCGCCAGCAGTGAAACTAGCGGGAGGGTAGGGGAGACCCAGTACTTC. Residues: CASSETSGRVGETQYF.

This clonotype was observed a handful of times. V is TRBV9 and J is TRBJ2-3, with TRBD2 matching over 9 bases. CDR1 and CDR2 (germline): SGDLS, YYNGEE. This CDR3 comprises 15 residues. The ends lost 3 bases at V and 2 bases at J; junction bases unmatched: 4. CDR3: CASSATSGYTDTQYF. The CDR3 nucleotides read TGTGCCAGCAGCGCGACTAGCGGCTACACAGATACGCAGTATTTT. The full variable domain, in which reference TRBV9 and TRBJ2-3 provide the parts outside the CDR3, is DSGVTQTPKHLITATGQRVTLRCSPRSGDLSVYWYQQSLDQGLQFLIQYYNGEERAKGNILERFSAQQFPDLHSELNLSSLELGDSALYFCASSATSGYTDTQYFGPGTRLTVL.

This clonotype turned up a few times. The CDR3 DNA sequence: TGTGCCAGCAGCTTAAGGCTAGCGGGAGCCGGAGATACGCAGTATTTT. Amino acids: CASSLRLAGAGDTQYF. This chain connects TRBV7-2 to TRBJ2-3; 10 bases match TRBD2. This CDR3 has 16 amino acids. V was clipped by 2 bases and J by 5 bases; unmatched bases: 7. Germline assignment: CDR1 SGHTA and CDR2 FQGNSA.

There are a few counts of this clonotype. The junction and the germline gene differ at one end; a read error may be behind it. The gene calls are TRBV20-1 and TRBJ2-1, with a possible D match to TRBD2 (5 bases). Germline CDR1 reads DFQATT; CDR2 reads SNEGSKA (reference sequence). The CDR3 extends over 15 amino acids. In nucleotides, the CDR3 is TGCAGTACTAGAGAAGTAAACCGACCGAGAGATGAGCAGTTCTTC. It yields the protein CSTREVNRPRDEQFF.

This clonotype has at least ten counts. CDR3 sequence reads: CASSGQGKVNQPQHF. For the CDR3, the DNA is TGTGCCAGCAGTGGACAGGGGAAGGTCAATCAGCCCCAGCATTTT. The V gene is TRBV6-1, the J gene TRBJ1-5, with 8 positions matching TRBD1. V was clipped by 4 bases and J by 3 bases; unmatched bases: 5. Per the germline V gene, CDR1 is MNHNS and CDR2 is SASEGT. CDR3 length: 15 amino acids.

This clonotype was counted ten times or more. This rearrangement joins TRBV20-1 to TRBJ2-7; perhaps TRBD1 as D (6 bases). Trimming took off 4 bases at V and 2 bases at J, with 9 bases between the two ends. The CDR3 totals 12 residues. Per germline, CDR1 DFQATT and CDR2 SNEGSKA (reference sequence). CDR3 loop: CSANREPYEQYF. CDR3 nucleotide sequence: TGCAGTGCTAACAGGGAGCCCTACGAGCAGTACTTC.

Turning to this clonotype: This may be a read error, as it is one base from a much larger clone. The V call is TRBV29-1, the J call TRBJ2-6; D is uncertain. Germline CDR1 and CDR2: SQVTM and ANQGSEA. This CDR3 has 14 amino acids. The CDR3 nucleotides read TGCGGCGTGCCAGGCGACTCTGGGGCCAACGTCCTGACTTTC. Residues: CGVPGDSGANVLTF.

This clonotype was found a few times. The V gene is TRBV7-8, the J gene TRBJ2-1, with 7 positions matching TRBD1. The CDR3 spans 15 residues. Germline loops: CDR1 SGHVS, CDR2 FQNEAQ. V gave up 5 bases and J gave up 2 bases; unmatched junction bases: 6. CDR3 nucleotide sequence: TGTGCCAGCAGCGTAGACAGGGACCCCTACAATGAGCAGTTCTTC. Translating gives CASSVDRDPYNEQFF.

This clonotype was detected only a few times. The CDR3 DNA follows: TGTGCCAGCTCTCTGAAGGGGACTGATCAGCCCCAGCATTTT. This gives the protein CASSLKGTDQPQHF. The V gene is TRBV12-3 or TRBV12-4, the J gene TRBJ1-5; possibly TRBD1 for D (5 bases). This CDR3 has 14 residues. V lost 8 bases and J lost 5, with 16 bases in between.

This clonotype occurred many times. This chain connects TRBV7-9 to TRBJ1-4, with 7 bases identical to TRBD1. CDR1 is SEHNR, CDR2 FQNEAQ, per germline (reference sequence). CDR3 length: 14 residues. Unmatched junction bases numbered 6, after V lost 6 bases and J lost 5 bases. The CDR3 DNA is TGTGCCAGCAGGCGACAGGGACCGAATGAAAAACTGTTTTTT. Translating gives CASRRQGPNEKLFF.

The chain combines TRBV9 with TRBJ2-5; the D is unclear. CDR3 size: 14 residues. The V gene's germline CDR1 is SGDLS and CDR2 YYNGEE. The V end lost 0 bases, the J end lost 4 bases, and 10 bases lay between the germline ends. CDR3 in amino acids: CASSVVPGGETQYF. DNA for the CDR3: TGTGCCAGCAGCGTAGTCCCGGGTGGAGAGACCCAGTACTTC.

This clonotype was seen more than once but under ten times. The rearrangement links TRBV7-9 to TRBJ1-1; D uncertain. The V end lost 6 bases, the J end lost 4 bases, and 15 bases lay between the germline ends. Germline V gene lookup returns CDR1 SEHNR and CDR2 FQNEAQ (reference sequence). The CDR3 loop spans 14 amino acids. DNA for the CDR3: TGTGCCAGCAGATGTACCCAGAGAACCACTGAAGCTTTCTTT. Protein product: CASRCTQRTTEAFF.

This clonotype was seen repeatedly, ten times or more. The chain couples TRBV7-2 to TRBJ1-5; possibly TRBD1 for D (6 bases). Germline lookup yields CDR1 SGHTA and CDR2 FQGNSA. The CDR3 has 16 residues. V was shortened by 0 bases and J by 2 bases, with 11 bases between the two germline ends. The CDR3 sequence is CASSLAGGDGNQPQHF. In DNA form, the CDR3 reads TGTGCCAGCAGCTTAGCCGGGGGCGACGGCAATCAGCCCCAGCATTTT.

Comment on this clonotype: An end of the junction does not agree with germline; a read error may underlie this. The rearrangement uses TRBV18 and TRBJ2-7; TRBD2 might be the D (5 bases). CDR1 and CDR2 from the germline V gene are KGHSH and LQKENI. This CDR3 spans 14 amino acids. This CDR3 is CASSPREGTDEQYF. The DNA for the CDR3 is TGTGCCAGCTCCCCACGAGAGGGAACCGACGAGCAGTACTTC.

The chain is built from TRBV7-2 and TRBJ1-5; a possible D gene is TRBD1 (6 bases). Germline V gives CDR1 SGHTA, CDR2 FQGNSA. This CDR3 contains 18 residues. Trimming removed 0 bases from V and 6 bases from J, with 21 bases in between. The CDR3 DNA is TGTGCCAGCAGCTTAGCGCTAAGGGGGGGGTACGAGGGTCAGCCCCAGCATTTT. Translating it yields CASSLALRGGYEGQPQHF.

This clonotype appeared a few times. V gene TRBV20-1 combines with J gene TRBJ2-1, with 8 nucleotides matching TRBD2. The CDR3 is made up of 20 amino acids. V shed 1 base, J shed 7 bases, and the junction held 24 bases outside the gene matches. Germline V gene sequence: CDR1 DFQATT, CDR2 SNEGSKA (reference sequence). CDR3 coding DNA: TGCAGTGCTAGAGGCAGGGGCAGCGGGGGCCCAGTCAGGCATTTAAATGAGCAGTTCTTC. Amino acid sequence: CSARGRGSGGPVRHLNEQFF.

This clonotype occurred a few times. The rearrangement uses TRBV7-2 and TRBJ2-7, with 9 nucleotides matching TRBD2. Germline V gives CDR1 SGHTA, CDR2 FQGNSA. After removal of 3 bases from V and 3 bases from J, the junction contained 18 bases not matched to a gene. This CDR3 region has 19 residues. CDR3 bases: TGTGCCAGCAGCTTGTACGACAACAAAGCGGGAGGAGTGAACTACGAGCAGTACTTC. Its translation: CASSLYDNKAGGVNYEQYF.